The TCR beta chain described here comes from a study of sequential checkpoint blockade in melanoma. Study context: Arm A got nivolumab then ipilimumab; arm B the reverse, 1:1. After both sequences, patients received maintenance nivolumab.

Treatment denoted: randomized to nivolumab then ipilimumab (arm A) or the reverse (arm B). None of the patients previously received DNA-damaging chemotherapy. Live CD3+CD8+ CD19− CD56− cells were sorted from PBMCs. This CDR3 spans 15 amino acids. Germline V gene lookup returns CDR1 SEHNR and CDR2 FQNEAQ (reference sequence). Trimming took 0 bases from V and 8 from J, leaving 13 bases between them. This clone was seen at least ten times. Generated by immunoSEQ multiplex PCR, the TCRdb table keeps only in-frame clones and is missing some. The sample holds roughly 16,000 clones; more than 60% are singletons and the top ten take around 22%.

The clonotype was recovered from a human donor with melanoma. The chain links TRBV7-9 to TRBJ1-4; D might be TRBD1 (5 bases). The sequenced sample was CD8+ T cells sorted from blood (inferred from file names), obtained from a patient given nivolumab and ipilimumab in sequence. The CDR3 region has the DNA TGTGCCAGCAGCTTAGCGGGGGGATCTGGGGAAAAACTGTTTTTT. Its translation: CASSLAGGSGEKLFF.